This TCR beta chain originates from a study of human T cells and chemical hapten exposure. Study-level background: TCR yields differed between samples (mainly from small differences in pooled library volume). Notes on the study in general: Large CDR3 similarity clusters arose significantly more often from expanded TCRs than from controls. DPC sensitization left the count of TCRs above 1 in 1000 unchanged.

The time point here: patch test 2, 6 weeks after DPC sensitization. Treatment in this sample: therapeutic diphenylcyclopropenone sensitization with weekly scalp DPC. Germline loops: CDR1 SGHVS, CDR2 FNYEAQ. V lost 6 bases, J lost 7 bases, and 9 bases lay in between. CDR3 length: 12 residues. TCRdb reanalysed the RACE reads using MiXCR and keeps one entry per CDR3 protein. The sample shows nearly 55,000 distinct CDR3 sequences, around 9.4% of them seen only once. A word on this clonotype: What it binds is unknown.

This rearrangement joins TRBV7-6 to TRBJ2-2; no clear D gene. Material: whole blood, obtained in connection with sensitization to the hapten diphenylcyclopropenone (DPC). The sequence was collected from a woman in her forties or fifties with alopecia areata. Some clones in this sample may be carry-over from other donors' samples. The CDR3 is CASSQQDGELFF. In DNA form, the CDR3 reads TGTGCCAGCAGTCAGCAGGACGGGGAGCTGTTTTTT.